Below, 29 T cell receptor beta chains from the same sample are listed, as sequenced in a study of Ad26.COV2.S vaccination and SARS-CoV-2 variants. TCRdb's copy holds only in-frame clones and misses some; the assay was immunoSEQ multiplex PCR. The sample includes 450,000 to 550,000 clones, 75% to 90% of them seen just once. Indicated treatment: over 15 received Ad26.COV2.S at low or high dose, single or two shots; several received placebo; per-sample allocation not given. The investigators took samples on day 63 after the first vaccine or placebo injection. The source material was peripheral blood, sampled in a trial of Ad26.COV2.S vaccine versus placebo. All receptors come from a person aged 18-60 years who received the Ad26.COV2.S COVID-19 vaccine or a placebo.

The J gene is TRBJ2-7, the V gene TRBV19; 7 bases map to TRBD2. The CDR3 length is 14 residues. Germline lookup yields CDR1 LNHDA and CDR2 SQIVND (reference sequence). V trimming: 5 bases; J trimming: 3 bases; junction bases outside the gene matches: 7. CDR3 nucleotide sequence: TGTGCCAGTAGTCTCAGCGGGGCGGTCTACGAGCAGTACTTC. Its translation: CASSLSGAVYEQYF.

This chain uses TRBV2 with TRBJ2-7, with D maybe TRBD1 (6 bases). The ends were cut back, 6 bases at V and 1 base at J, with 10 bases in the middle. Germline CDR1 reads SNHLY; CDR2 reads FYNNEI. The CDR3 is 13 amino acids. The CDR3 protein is CASRRQASYEQYV. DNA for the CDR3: TGTGCCAGCAGGCGACAGGCGTCCTACGAGCAGTACGTC.

CDR3 DNA: TGTGCCAGCAGTTACTCGCGGCTAGCGGGAGGGTACGAGCAGTACGTC. As protein: CASSYSRLAGGYEQYV. This rearrangement joins TRBV6-2 or TRBV6-3 to TRBJ2-7; 12 bases are shared with TRBD2. CDR1 is MNHEY and CDR2 is SVGEGT in the germline V gene. The CDR3 loop spans 16 amino acids. With V trimmed by 0 bases and J by 4 bases, 4 bases remained unmatched.

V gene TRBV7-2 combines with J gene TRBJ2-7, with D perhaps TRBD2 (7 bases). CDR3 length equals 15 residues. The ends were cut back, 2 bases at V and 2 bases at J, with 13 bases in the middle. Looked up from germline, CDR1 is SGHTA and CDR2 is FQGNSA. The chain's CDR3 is CASSLRGGFPYEQYF. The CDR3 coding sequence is TGTGCCAGCAGCTTAAGGGGGGGCTTCCCCTACGAGCAGTACTTC.

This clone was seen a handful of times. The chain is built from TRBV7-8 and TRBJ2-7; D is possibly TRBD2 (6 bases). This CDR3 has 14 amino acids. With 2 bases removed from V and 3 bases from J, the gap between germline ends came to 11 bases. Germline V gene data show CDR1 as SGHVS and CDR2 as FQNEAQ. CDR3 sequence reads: CASSLLAEGYEQYV. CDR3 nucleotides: TGTGCCAGCAGCTTATTGGCGGAGGGCTACGAGCAGTACGTC.

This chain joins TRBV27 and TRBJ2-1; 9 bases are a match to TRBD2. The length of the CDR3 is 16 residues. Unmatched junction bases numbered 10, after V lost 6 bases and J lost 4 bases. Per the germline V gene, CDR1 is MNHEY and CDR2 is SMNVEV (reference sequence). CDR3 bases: TGTGCCAGCAGCGCTCTAGCGGGGAACCCTTACAATGAGCAGTTCTTC. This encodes CASSALAGNPYNEQFF.

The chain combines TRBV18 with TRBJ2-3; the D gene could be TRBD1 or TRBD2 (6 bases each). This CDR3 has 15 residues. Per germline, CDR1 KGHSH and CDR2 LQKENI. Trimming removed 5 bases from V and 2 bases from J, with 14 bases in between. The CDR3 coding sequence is TGTGCCAGCTCATGGGGGCGCGGGAACACAGATACGCAGTATTTT. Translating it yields CASSWGRGNTDTQYF.

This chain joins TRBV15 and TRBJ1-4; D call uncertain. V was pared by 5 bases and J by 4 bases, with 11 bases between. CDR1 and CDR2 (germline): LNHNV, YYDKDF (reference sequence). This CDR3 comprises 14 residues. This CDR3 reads CATSPRRLNEKLFF. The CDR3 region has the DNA TGTGCCACCAGCCCCCGCCGGCTTAATGAAAAACTGTTTTTT.

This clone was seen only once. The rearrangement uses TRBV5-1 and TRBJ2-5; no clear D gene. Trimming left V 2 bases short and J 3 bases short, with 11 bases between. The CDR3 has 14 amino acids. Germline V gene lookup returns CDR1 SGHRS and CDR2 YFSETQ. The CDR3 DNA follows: TGCGCCAGCAGCTTTGGGCGGACCGAAGAGACCCAGTACTTC. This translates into CASSFGRTEETQYF.

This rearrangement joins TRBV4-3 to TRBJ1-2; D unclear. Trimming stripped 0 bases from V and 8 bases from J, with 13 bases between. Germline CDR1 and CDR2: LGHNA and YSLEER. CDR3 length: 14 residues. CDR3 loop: CASSQDPPQSGYTF. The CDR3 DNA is TGCGCCAGCAGCCAAGACCCCCCGCAATCCGGCTACACCTTC.

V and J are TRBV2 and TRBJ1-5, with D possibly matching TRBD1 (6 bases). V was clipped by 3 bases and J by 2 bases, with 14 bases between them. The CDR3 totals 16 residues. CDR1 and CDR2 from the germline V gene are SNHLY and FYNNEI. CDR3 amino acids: CASSDWQSGGNQPQHF. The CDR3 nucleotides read TGTGCCAGCAGTGATTGGCAGTCAGGGGGCAATCAGCCCCAGCATTTT.

CDR3 loop: CSASLGQGNNEQFF. DNA for the CDR3: TGCAGTGCTAGTCTGGGGCAGGGGAACAATGAGCAGTTCTTC. The chain is built from TRBV20-1 and TRBJ2-1, with TRBD1 as a possible D gene (6 bases). V was trimmed by 3 bases and J by 5 bases, leaving 14 bases between them. The CDR3 is made up of 14 amino acids. Germline values: CDR1 DFQATT, CDR2 SNEGSKA (reference sequence).

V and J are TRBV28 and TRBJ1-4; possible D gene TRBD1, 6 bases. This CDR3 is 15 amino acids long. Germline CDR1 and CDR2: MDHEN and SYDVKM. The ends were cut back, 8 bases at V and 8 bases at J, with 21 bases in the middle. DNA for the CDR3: TGTGCCAGCGTTCCAGGGGCCTCGGTGGGGGAAAAACTGTTTTTT. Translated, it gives CASVPGASVGEKLFF.

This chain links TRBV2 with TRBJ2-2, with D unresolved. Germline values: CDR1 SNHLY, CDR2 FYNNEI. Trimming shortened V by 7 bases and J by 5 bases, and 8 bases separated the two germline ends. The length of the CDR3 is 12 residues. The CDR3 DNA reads TGTGCCAGCACCCTTGAAACCGGGGAGCTGTTTTTT. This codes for CASTLETGELFF.

The DNA of the CDR3 is TGTGCCAGCGGTCGGGGATCGAACACCGGGGAGCTGTTTTTT. This codes for CASGRGSNTGELFF. The rearrangement links TRBV7-3 to TRBJ2-2; perhaps TRBD2 as D (5 bases). In germline, CDR1 is SGHTA, CDR2 FQGTGA. V lost 8 bases to trimming and J lost 0 bases, with 10 bases between them. CDR3 length equals 14 residues.

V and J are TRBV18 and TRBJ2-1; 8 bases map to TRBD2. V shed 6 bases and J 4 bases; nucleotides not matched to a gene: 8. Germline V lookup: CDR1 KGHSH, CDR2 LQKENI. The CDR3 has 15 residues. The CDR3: CASSLGSGTYNEQFF. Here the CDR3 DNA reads TGTGCCAGCTCCCTTGGTAGCGGGACATACAATGAGCAGTTCTTC. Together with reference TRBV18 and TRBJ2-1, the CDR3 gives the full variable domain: NAGVMQNPRHLVRRRGQEARLRCSPMKGHSHVYWYRQLPEEGLKFMVYLQKENIIDESGMPKERFSAEFPKEGPSILRIQQVVRGDSAAYFCASSLGSGTYNEQFFGPGTRLTVL.

The CDR3 reads CASSFRDRGDQPQHF. CDR3 sequence (DNA): TGTGCCAGTAGTTTCCGGGACAGGGGGGATCAGCCCCAGCATTTT. V is TRBV19 and J is TRBJ1-5; 11 bases agree with TRBD1. This CDR3 spans 15 amino acids. The germline V gene has CDR1 LNHDA and CDR2 SQIVND (reference sequence). V was pared by 5 bases and J by 5 bases, with 5 bases of the junction left unmatched.

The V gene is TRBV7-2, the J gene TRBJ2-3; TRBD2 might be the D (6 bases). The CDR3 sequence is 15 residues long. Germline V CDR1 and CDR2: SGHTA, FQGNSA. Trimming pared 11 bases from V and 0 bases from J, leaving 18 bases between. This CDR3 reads CAPTRSGQSTDTQYF. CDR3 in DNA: TGTGCCCCTACGCGTAGCGGCCAAAGCACAGATACGCAGTATTTT. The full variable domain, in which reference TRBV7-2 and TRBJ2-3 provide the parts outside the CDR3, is GAGVSQSPSNKVTEKGKDVELRCDPISGHTALYWYRQSLGQGLEFLIYFQGNSAPDKSGLPSDRFSAERTGGSVSTLTIQRTQQEDSAVYLCAPTRSGQSTDTQYFGPGTRLTVL.

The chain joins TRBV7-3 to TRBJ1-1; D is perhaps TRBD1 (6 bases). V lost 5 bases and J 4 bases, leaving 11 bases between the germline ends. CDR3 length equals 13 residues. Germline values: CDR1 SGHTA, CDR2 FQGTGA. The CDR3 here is CASSEQGATEAFF. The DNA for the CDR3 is TGTGCCAGCAGCGAACAGGGTGCCACTGAAGCTTTCTTT.

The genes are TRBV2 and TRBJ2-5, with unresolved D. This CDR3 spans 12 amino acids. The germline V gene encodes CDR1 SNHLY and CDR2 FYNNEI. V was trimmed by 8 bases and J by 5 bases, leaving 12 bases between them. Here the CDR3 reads CASRLVQETQYF. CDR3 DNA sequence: TGTGCCAGCCGTCTAGTACAGGAGACCCAGTACTTC.

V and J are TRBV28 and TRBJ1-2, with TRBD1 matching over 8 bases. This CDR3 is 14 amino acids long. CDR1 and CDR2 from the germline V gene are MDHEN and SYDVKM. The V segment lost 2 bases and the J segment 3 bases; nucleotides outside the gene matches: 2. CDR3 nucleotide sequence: TGTGCCAGCAGTTTAGGCAGGGGGCACTATGGCTACACCTTC. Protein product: CASSLGRGHYGYTF.

CDR3 in amino acids: CASSLVRGQPQHF. The DNA of the CDR3 is TGTGCCAGCAGCTTAGTGAGGGGACAGCCCCAGCATTTT. The chain links TRBV7-2 to TRBJ1-5, with D possibly TRBD1 on 5 matching bases. The CDR3 is 13 residues long. In germline, CDR1 is SGHTA, CDR2 FQGNSA. Trimming shortened V by 1 base and J by 7 bases, and 8 bases separated the two germline ends.

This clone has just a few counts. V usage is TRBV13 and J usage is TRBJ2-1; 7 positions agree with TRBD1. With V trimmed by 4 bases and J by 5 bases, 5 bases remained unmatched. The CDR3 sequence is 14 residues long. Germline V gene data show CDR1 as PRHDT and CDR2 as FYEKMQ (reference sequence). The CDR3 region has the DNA TGTGCCAGCAGCTCCGGGACAGAGAACAATGAGCAGTTCTTC. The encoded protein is CASSSGTENNEQFF.

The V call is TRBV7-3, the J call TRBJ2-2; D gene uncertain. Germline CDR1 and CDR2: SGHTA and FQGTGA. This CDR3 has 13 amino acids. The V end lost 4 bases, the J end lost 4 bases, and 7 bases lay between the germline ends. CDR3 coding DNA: TGTGCCAGCAGCTCCAAGATCACCGGGGAGCTGTTTTTT. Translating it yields CASSSKITGELFF.

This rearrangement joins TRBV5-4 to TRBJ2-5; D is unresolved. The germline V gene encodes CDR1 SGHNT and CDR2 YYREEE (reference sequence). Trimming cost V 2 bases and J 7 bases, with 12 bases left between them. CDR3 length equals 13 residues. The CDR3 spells CASSFVVDGTQYF. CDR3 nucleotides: TGTGCCAGCAGCTTTGTCGTTGACGGGACCCAGTACTTC.

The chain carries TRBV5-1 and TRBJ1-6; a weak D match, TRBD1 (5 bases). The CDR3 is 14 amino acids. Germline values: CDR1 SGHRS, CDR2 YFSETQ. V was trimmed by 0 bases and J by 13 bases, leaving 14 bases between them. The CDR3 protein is CASSLGGTEAPLHF. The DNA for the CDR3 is TGCGCCAGCAGCTTGGGGGGCACGGAAGCGCCCCTCCACTTT.

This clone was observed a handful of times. CDR3 nucleotides: TGCGCCAGCAGTCCCGGACTAGCGGGGCTAACCGGGGAGCTGTTTTTT. Translating it yields CASSPGLAGLTGELFF. This chain joins TRBV5-1 and TRBJ2-2, with 12 bases lining up with TRBD2. CDR1 is SGHRS, CDR2 YFSETQ, per germline. The CDR3 contains 16 residues. The J segment lost 5 bases and the V segment lost 5 bases, leaving 7 bases of the junction unmatched.

CDR3 coding DNA: TGTGCCAGCAGTTACGGGTCCTACGAGCAGTACGTC. Its translation is CASSYGSYEQYV. V usage is TRBV12-3 or TRBV12-4 and J usage is TRBJ2-7; the D is unclear. V was pared by 4 bases and J by 1 base, with 5 bases between. The CDR3 runs 12 residues.

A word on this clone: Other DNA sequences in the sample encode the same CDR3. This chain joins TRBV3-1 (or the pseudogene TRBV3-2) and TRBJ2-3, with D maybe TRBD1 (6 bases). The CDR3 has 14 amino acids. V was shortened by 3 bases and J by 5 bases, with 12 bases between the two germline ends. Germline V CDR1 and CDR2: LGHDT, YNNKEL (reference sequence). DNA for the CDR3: TGTGCCAGCAGCCAGGGGACAATCAAAGATACGCAGTATTTT. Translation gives CASSQGTIKDTQYF.